Below, 6 T cell receptor beta chains from the same sample are listed, as sequenced in a study of beta chain features in type 1 diabetes (dated by TCRdb to the late 2010s). The library relied on the immunoSEQ multiplex PCR assay. The High Capacity cDNA Reverse Transcription Kit was used to reverse transcribe all of the isolated RNA, meaning that expressed TCRB transcripts were what got sequenced. Drawn from immuneACCESS, this table holds only the in-frame rearrangements with V and J called that TCRdb kept. Clones are partly lost; checked studies trace under half to an unresolved V gene and leave the rest unexplained. This sample gives a few hundred thousand clones in total; about 15% of them show up just once. Together, the top ten hold roughly 0.033% of the sample. Specimen: naive CD4+ T cells from blood. The cell subset or site label for this specimen denotes: true naive CD4+ T cells. The receptors here all came from a man in his thirties or forties in good health.

In its sample, this clone was seen a few times. The chain carries TRBV30 and TRBJ2-3; perhaps TRBD1 as D (5 bases). The V gene lost 4 bases and the J gene lost 0 bases, with 17 bases spanning the gap. The CDR3 is 16 residues long. Germline V gene data show CDR1 as GTSNPN and CDR2 as SVGIG (reference sequence). DNA of the CDR3: TGTGCCTGGACTCCCTTTGTTGGGGCGAGCACAGATACGCAGTATTTT. This codes for CAWTPFVGASTDTQYF.

This clone was counted only a few times. This chain connects TRBV10-3 to TRBJ2-3; no clear D gene. The CDR3 is made up of 12 amino acids. CDR1 is ENHRY, CDR2 SYGVKD, per germline. V lost 8 bases to trimming and J lost 2 bases, with 8 bases between them. The CDR3 nucleotides are TGTGCCATCTCAACGATCACAGATACGCAGTATTTT. Encoded protein: CAISTITDTQYF.

The rearrangement uses TRBV5-4 and TRBJ2-5; D uncertain. This CDR3 is built from 13 residues. V was cut by 0 bases and J by 2 bases, with 5 bases left in between. Germline V gene data show CDR1 as SGHNT and CDR2 as YYREEE (reference sequence). The CDR3 reads CASSLGPQETQYF. CDR3 in DNA: TGTGCCAGCAGCTTGGGGCCTCAAGAGACCCAGTACTTC.

In its sample, this clone was seen a few times. The V gene is TRBV2, the J gene TRBJ2-3; 10 nucleotides line up with TRBD2. The CDR3 sequence is 16 residues long. Per germline, CDR1 SNHLY and CDR2 FYNNEI. V lost 8 bases to trimming and J lost 2 bases; unmatched junction nucleotides: 10. The CDR3 sequence is CASRLVLAGLTDTQYF. CDR3 coding DNA: TGTGCCAGCCGACTCGTACTAGCGGGGCTCACAGATACGCAGTATTTT.

This clone was counted between two and nine times. The rearrangement uses TRBV30 and TRBJ1-1; TRBD1 aligns across 7 bases. Germline CDR1 reads GTSNPN; CDR2 reads SVGIG (reference sequence). V gave up 0 bases and J gave up 3 bases; unmatched junction bases: 13. There are 17 residues in the CDR3. CDR3 loop: CAWSVRRTGEGDTEAFF. The CDR3 bases are TGTGCCTGGAGTGTACGTAGAACAGGGGAGGGGGACACTGAAGCTTTCTTT.

The sample holds a few counts of this clone. The J gene is TRBJ2-3, the V gene TRBV7-3; 12 bases align to TRBD2. Germline values: CDR1 SGHTA, CDR2 FQGTGA. There are 17 residues in the CDR3. The V segment lost 5 bases and the J segment 5 bases; nucleotides outside the gene matches: 11. The CDR3 spells CASSRSGTSGWGDTQYF. The DNA of the CDR3 is TGTGCCAGCAGCCGATCCGGGACTAGCGGGTGGGGAGATACGCAGTATTTT.